These T cell receptor beta chains were read from a single sample in a study of blood T cell repertoires in COVID-19. Sequenced by immunoSEQ multiplex PCR; TCRdb stores in-frame clones only, minus some. This table holds 200,000 to 250,000 clones, around 82% found once. Sequences were obtained from peripheral blood. The source is a woman older than 75 with acute or convalescent COVID-19. Each CDR3 is given with its conserved first and last residue. Each record gives: V gene, D gene, J gene, CDR3 protein. D genes are given only for firm matches.

V: TRBV5-1; D: NA; J: TRBJ2-2; CDR3: CASSPLGAGELFF
V: TRBV4-3; D: NA; J: TRBJ2-5; CDR3: CASSQVGSSSGTQYF
V: TRBV4-2; D: TRBD2; J: TRBJ2-1; CDR3: CASSPRGAGGPYNEQFF
V: TRBV24-1; D: NA; J: TRBJ2-3; CDR3: CATTSADPSTDTQYF
V: TRBV19; D: TRBD1; J: TRBJ2-1; CDR3: CASSPRDRYNEQFF
V: TRBV2; D: NA; J: TRBJ1-3; CDR3: CASSVGHISGNTIYF
V: TRBV5-8; D: TRBD2; J: TRBJ2-1; CDR3: CASSLNREAGVVYEQFF
V: TRBV3-1/TRBV3-2; D: NA; J: TRBJ1-1; CDR3: CASSQNGGDEAFF
V: TRBV11-3; D: TRBD1; J: TRBJ2-3; CDR3: CASSLQRGSGSGGRWNTQYF
V: TRBV5-4; D: NA; J: TRBJ2-1; CDR3: CASSLDWSSYNEQFF
V: TRBV7-9; D: NA; J: TRBJ1-2; CDR3: CASSLEGLDGYTF
V: TRBV6-5; D: NA; J: TRBJ2-7; CDR3: CASSLQGPGAYEQYF
V: TRBV18; D: NA; J: TRBJ1-3; CDR3: CASSPYSGNTIYF
V: TRBV7-3; D: NA; J: TRBJ1-1; CDR3: CASSLGGLNTEAFF
V: TRBV5-4; D: TRBD1; J: TRBJ2-2; CDR3: CASSLDQGAAELFF
V: TRBV2; D: NA; J: TRBJ1-4; CDR3: CASRVRANEKLFF
V: TRBV23-1; D: TRBD1; J: TRBJ2-7; CDR3: CASSQIRGPSSYEQYF
V: TRBV7-3; D: NA; J: TRBJ2-3; CDR3: CASSLLRSDTQYF
V: TRBV28; D: NA; J: TRBJ2-6; CDR3: CATFFSGANVLTF
V: TRBV27; D: TRBD2; J: TRBJ2-5; CDR3: CASKPGGGRKVETQYF
V: TRBV5-1; D: TRBD2; J: TRBJ2-1; CDR3: CASSLLAGGLDEQFF
V: TRBV11-3; D: TRBD1; J: TRBJ2-1; CDR3: CASSPLGQGGNEQFF
V: TRBV3-1/TRBV3-2; D: NA; J: TRBJ2-1; CDR3: CASSQARTAYNEQFF
V: TRBV5-4; D: NA; J: TRBJ2-3; CDR3: CASSLGAPGTDTQYF
V: TRBV27; D: TRBD1; J: TRBJ1-2; CDR3: CASSLRGRGAYGYTF
V: TRBV18; D: TRBD2; J: TRBJ2-3; CDR3: CASRSNAGTSGYTQYF